Following are 9 T cell receptor beta chains from one sample sequenced in a study of response to subunit inactivated influenza vaccine. TCRdb reprocessed the RT-PCR reads with MiXCR, giving one entry per CDR3 protein. The sample holds hundreds of thousands of distinct CDR3 sequences, less than 10% seen once. The sample here was PBMCs from blood, taken roughly 24 months after vaccination. These receptors were collected from a man aged 50 to 69 who received an inactivated influenza vaccine.

This clonotype was observed many times. The chain combines TRBV20-1 with TRBJ2-1; D gene uncertain. The V gene's germline CDR1 is DFQATT and CDR2 SNEGSKA (reference sequence). V lost 3 bases, J lost 3 bases, and 9 bases lay in between. The CDR3 contains 13 residues. Here the CDR3 reads CSARESDYNEQFF. The CDR3 DNA sequence: TGCAGTGCTAGGGAATCGGACTACAATGAGCAGTTCTTC.

The CDR3 DNA reads TGTGCCAGCAGGGCGTGGCCTCGGGGCACAGATACGCAGTATTTT. Translated: CASRAWPRGTDTQYF. The genes are TRBV28 and TRBJ2-3; D gene uncertain. Germline V CDR1 and CDR2: MDHEN, SYDVKM. This CDR3 is built from 15 residues. Trimming took 6 bases from V and 1 from J, leaving 14 bases between them. Using reference TRBV28 and TRBJ2-3 for the parts outside the CDR3, the full variable domain is DVKVTQSSRYLVKRTGEKVFLECVQDMDHENMFWYRQDPGLGLRLIYFSYDVKMKEKGDIPEGYSVSREKKERFSLILESASTNQTSMYLCASRAWPRGTDTQYFGPGTRLTVL.

V is TRBV5-1 and J is TRBJ2-5, with a tentative D call TRBD2 (5 bases). Germline CDR1 SGHRS, CDR2 YFSETQ. V was pared by 1 base and J by 4 bases, with 8 bases between. This CDR3 has 13 residues. The CDR3 DNA reads TGCGCCAGCAGCTTGTTGCTAGCAGAGACCCAGTACTTC. Translating it yields CASSLLLAETQYF.

CDR3 nucleotide sequence: TGCAGTGCACCTCTAGCGGGAGTTACAGATACGCAGTATTTT. This translates into CSAPLAGVTDTQYF. The chain employs TRBV20-1 and TRBJ2-3, with 10 bases that match TRBD2. From germline, CDR1 is DFQATT and CDR2 SNEGSKA (reference sequence). V shed 6 bases and J 3 bases; nucleotides not matched to a gene: 6. The CDR3 contains 14 residues.

V usage is TRBV20-1 and J usage is TRBJ2-7; D is possibly TRBD1 (5 bases). V shed 3 bases and J shed 4 bases, with 19 bases lying between them. The CDR3 spans 15 residues. Germline CDR1 is DFQATT and CDR2 is SNEGSKA (reference sequence). DNA of the CDR3: TGCAGTGCTAGCCCAGGCAGGGCGTCCGAATACGAGCAGTACTTC. Amino acids: CSASPGRASEYEQYF.

This clonotype turned up a few times. The DNA of the CDR3 is TGTGCCAGCAGCGTAGTGGGGGGATCCACAGATACGCAGTATTTT. It is translated as CASSVVGGSTDTQYF. V usage is TRBV9 and J usage is TRBJ2-3; TRBD2 might be the D (6 bases). V lost 0 bases, J lost 2 bases, and 10 bases lay in between. Germline values: CDR1 SGDLS, CDR2 YYNGEE. This CDR3 contains 15 residues.

The chain links TRBV5-6 to TRBJ2-4; D is perhaps TRBD1 (6 bases). V shed 0 bases and J shed 8 bases, with 18 bases lying between them. This CDR3 has 16 residues. Germline V CDR1 and CDR2: SGHDT, YYEEEE. The CDR3 coding sequence is TGTGCCAGCAGCTTGGAGGGCGTCACAGGGTTTCACATTCAGTACTTC. Protein product: CASSLEGVTGFHIQYF.

The J gene is TRBJ2-5, the V gene TRBV25-1, with 11 bases aligning to TRBD2. V lost 6 bases, J lost 4 bases, and 13 bases stayed unmatched. The length of the CDR3 is 17 residues. CDR1 and CDR2 (germline): MGHDK, SYGVNS. CDR3 nucleotide sequence: TGTGCCAGCAGCTCAAACGTCGTCCTAGCGGGGGGAGAGACCCAGTACTTC. This encodes CASSSNVVLAGGETQYF.

In its sample, this clonotype was seen a few times. The rearrangement links TRBV4-2 to TRBJ2-5, with 12 nucleotides matching TRBD2. The CDR3 is 14 amino acids. The ends lost 2 bases at V and 5 bases at J; junction bases unmatched: 0. The germline CDR1 and CDR2 sequences are LGHNA and YNFKEQ. CDR3: CASSQLAGGETQYF. DNA for the CDR3: TGTGCCAGCAGCCAACTAGCGGGAGGGGAGACCCAGTACTTC.